These T cell receptor beta chains were read from a single sample in a study of OX40 agonist ivuxolimab in advanced cancers. Libraries were prepared by immunoSEQ multiplex PCR; TCRdb keeps only in-frame clonotypes and omits some of them. Seen here are 83,000 or so clones, about 86% observed once, and the top ten hold approximately 1.7%. The sample here was CD4+ or CD8+ T cells sorted from blood, taken in a trial of the OX40 agonist ivuxolimab. These receptor sequences come from an adult with an advanced solid tumor such as melanoma, head and neck, liver or kidney cancer. The CDR3 runs from the conserved cysteine through the conserved F or W. Each record gives: D gene, clone size, V gene, J gene, CDR3 protein, CDR3 DNA. The D gene is left open where the match is weak. Some rows mark clone size as missing; the rest say once, few, many or name a class of expanded clone.

>TRBD2|NA|TRBV9|TRBJ2-5
CASSVGKRGASLYF
TGTGCCAGCAGCGTAGGCAAGCGGGGGGCCTCACTATACTTC
>TRBD2|NA|TRBV4-2|TRBJ2-3
CASSHDGSGGGLTDTQYF
TGTGCCAGCAGCCACGATGGTAGCGGGGGGGGTCTCACAGATACGCAGTATTTT
>NA|NA|TRBV5-1|TRBJ1-3
CASSLVGNTIYF
TGCGCCAGCAGCTTGGTTGGAAACACCATATATTTT
>TRBD1|NA|TRBV10-3|TRBJ1-2
CAISGTGFNYGYTF
TGTGCCATCAGTGGGACAGGGTTTAACTATGGCTACACCTTC
>TRBD1|NA|TRBV7-9|TRBJ2-3
CASSKWTGEVLDTQYF
TGTGCCAGCAGCAAATGGACAGGGGAGGTTTTGGATACGCAGTATTTT
>NA|NA|TRBV6-1|TRBJ2-5
CASSAQGTKETQYF
TGTGCCAGCAGTGCACAGGGAACTAAAGAGACCCAGTACTTC
>NA|once|TRBV12-5|TRBJ2-5
CASGLAEDSTETQYF
TGTGCTAGTGGTTTGGCCGAAGACAGTACCGAGACCCAGTACTTC
>TRBD1|NA|TRBV5-6|TRBJ1-6
CASSLARDRNHNSPLHF
TGTGCCAGCAGCTTGGCTCGGGACAGGAATCATAATTCACCCCTCCACTTT
>NA|NA|TRBV11-2|TRBJ2-6
CASSLRGTGANVLTF
TGTGCCAGCAGTCTTAGGGGGACTGGGGCCAACGTCCTGACTTTC
>NA|few|TRBV30|TRBJ1-5
CAWSVGRDQPQHF
TGTGCCTGGAGTGTAGGCAGGGATCAGCCCCAGCATTTT
>NA|NA|TRBV6-1|TRBJ2-3
CASRERGGVSPDTQYF
TGTGCCAGCAGAGAAAGGGGTGGAGTCTCACCCGATACGCAGTATTTT
>NA|few|TRBV7-6|TRBJ1-4
CASSLQEANEKLFF
TGTGCCAGCAGCTTACAGGAAGCTAATGAAAAACTGTTTTTT
>NA|NA|TRBV30|TRBJ1-2
CAWTHGARYTF
TGTGCCTGGACCCATGGGGCTCGCTACACCTTC
>NA|NA|TRBV5-6|TRBJ1-2
CASSSQEAYGYTF
TGTGCCAGCAGCTCGCAGGAAGCCTATGGCTACACCTTC
>TRBD2|NA|TRBV11-3|TRBJ2-1
CASSQGLAGGLVEQFF
TGTGCCAGCAGCCAGGGACTAGCGGGGGGGCTAGTGGAGCAGTTCTTC
>TRBD1|NA|TRBV7-2|TRBJ1-2
CASSLVRGQGTYGYTF
TGTGCCAGCAGCTTAGTTCGGGGACAGGGGACCTATGGCTACACCTTC
>NA|NA|TRBV28|TRBJ1-2
CASRGARDGYTF
TGTGCCAGCCGCGGAGCTCGAGATGGCTACACCTTC
>NA|NA|TRBV19|TRBJ1-6
CASSIAGPLALNSPLHF
TGTGCCAGTAGTATAGCAGGCCCACTCGCCCTTAATTCACCCCTCCACTTT
>TRBD1|NA|TRBV5-8|TRBJ1-2
CASSLEGAGYGYTF
TGTGCCAGCAGCTTGGAGGGGGCCGGCTATGGCTACACCTTC
>NA|once|TRBV5-6|TRBJ2-2
CASSTPGKIGELFF
TGTGCCAGCAGCACCCCAGGGAAGATCGGGGAGCTGTTTTTT
>NA|NA|TRBV6-5|TRBJ1-2
CASSYGANYGYTF
TGTGCCAGCAGTTATGGGGCTAACTATGGCTACACCTTC
>TRBD1|NA|TRBV2|TRBJ1-5
CASSSGQESQPQHF
TGTGCCAGCAGCTCGGGACAGGAAAGTCAGCCCCAGCATTTT
>NA|NA|TRBV18|TRBJ1-3
CASSPPEGIGNTIYF
TGTGCCAGCTCACCACCAGAAGGGATTGGAAACACCATATATTTT
>TRBD1|NA|TRBV5-1|TRBJ1-2
CASRKTGGKDYGYTF
TGCGCCAGCAGGAAGACAGGGGGCAAGGACTATGGCTACACCTTC
>NA|NA|TRBV4-2|TRBJ1-4
CASSRSPGGRNEKLFF
TGTGCCAGCAGCCGCTCACCCGGGGGGCGGAATGAAAAACTGTTTTTT
>NA|once|TRBV2|TRBJ1-6
CASARGVGSPLHF
TGTGCCAGCGCGAGGGGGGTCGGCTCACCCCTCCACTTT
>NA|NA|TRBV9|TRBJ2-3
CASSVASNTDTQYF
TGTGCCAGCAGCGTAGCCTCGAACACAGATACGCAGTATTTT
>NA|NA|TRBV11-1|TRBJ2-2
CASSFFVTTLPGELFF
TGTGCCAGCAGCTTTTTTGTAACGACCTTGCCCGGGGAGCTGTTTTTT
>NA|NA|TRBV28|TRBJ1-3
CASSFVEQGRNTIYF
TGTGCCAGCAGCTTTGTGGAGCAGGGACGAAACACCATATATTTT
>NA|NA|TRBV19|TRBJ2-5
CASSVPPQETQYF
TGTGCCAGTAGTGTTCCCCCCCAAGAGACCCAGTACTTC
>TRBD1|NA|TRBV19|TRBJ2-7
CASSPRITGTGAYEQYF
TGTGCCAGTAGTCCACGGATAACCGGGACAGGGGCCTACGAGCAGTACTTC
>NA|NA|TRBV30|TRBJ1-2
CAWTLRGHLVGGYTF
TGTGCCTGGACCCTAAGAGGGCACCTAGTGGGGGGCTACACCTTC
>TRBD2|NA|TRBV28|TRBJ2-5
CASSFSGGARETQYF
TGTGCCAGCAGCTTCAGCGGGGGGGCCAGGGAGACCCAGTACTTC
>TRBD2|NA|TRBV18|TRBJ2-7
CASSRREGKQYF
TGTGCCAGCTCACGTAGGGAGGGCAAGCAGTACTTC
>NA|NA|TRBV19|TRBJ1-4
CASSMGANEKLFF
TGTGCCAGTAGTATGGGGGCTAATGAAAAACTGTTTTTT
>NA|NA|TRBV7-9|TRBJ1-1
CASSLGQTGLAFF
TGTGCCAGCAGCTTAGGACAAACAGGGCTAGCTTTCTTT
>NA|once|TRBV29-1|TRBJ2-1
CSVYRLTSSYNEQFF
TGCAGCGTATACAGGTTAACAAGCTCCTACAATGAGCAGTTCTTC
>NA|NA|TRBV28|TRBJ2-7
CASSLLAVGGWDF
TGTGCCAGCAGTTTACTGGCAGTGGGAGGTTGGGACTTC
>NA|NA|TRBV11-2|TRBJ1-1
CASSRTERNTEAFF
TGTGCCAGCAGCCGGACAGAGAGGAACACTGAAGCTTTCTTT
>NA|NA|TRBV28|TRBJ2-7
CASSSGWPAPKQYF
TGTGCCAGCAGTTCTGGTTGGCCGGCCCCTAAGCAGTACTTC
>NA|NA|TRBV5-4|TRBJ1-2
CASSQDRYGYTF
TGTGCCAGCAGCCAGGACAGATATGGCTACACCTTC
>NA|few|TRBV6-5|TRBJ2-5
CASSRQETQYF
TGTGCCAGCAGCCGACAAGAGACCCAGTACTTC
>NA|NA|TRBV28|TRBJ2-3
CASRPPGIPASGLVYF
TGTGCCAGCAGGCCCCCGGGGATACCCGCCTCGGGTCTCGTGTATTTT
>NA|NA|TRBV14|TRBJ2-3
CASSQGVYTQYF
TGTGCCAGCAGCCAGGGTGTATATACGCAGTATTTT
>TRBD2|NA|TRBV10-3|TRBJ2-2
CAISPAGGLAGQSPGELFF
TGTGCCATCAGCCCCGCCGGGGGACTAGCGGGACAAAGCCCGGGGGAGCTGTTTTTT
>TRBD1|few|TRBV2|TRBJ1-4
CASRLGTGQEKLFF
TGTGCCAGCAGGCTCGGGACAGGGCAGGAAAAACTGTTTTTT
>NA|NA|TRBV30|TRBJ1-1
CAWSRASSEAFF
TGTGCCTGGAGTAGGGCCAGCTCTGAAGCTTTCTTT
>NA|NA|TRBV28|TRBJ1-4
CASRLLGLRSEKLFF
TGTGCCAGCAGACTACTGGGGCTACGCAGTGAAAAACTGTTTTTT
>NA|once|TRBV5-4|TRBJ2-1
CASSLDLGPSDEQFF
TGTGCCAGCAGCTTGGATCTGGGCCCCTCGGATGAGCAGTTCTTC
>NA|NA|TRBV30|TRBJ1-6
CAWSVRVPGVSPLHF
TGTGCCTGGAGTGTACGAGTTCCCGGGGTTTCACCCCTCCACTTT
>NA|NA|TRBV5-5|TRBJ1-3
CASSLESAGFYKGNTIYF
TGTGCCAGCAGCTTGGAGTCGGCAGGGTTTTATAAGGGAAACACCATATATTTT
>NA|NA|TRBV15|TRBJ2-7
CATSRDRVTYEQYF
TGTGCCACCAGCAGAGATAGGGTTACCTACGAGCAGTACTTC
>NA|few|TRBV21-1|TRBJ2-1
CASSKAQNEQFF
TGTGCCAGCAGCAAAGCACAGAATGAGCAGTTCTTC